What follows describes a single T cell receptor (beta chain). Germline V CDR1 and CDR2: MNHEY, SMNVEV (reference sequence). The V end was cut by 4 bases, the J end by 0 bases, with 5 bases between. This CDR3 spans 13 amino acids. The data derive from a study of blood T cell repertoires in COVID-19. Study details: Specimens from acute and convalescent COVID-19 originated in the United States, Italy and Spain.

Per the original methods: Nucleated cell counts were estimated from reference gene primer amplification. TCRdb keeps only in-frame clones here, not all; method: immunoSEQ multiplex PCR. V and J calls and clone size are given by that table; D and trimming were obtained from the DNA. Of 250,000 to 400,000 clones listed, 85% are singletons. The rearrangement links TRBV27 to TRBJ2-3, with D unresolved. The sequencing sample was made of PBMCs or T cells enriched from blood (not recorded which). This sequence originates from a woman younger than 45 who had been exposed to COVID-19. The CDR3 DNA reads TGTGCCAGCAGTTCTCTTAGCACAGATACGCAGTATTTT. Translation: CASSSLSTDTQYF.